This T cell receptor beta chain was retrieved from a study of naive and memory T cell subsets. The study, taken as a whole, reports: Clonotypes are single alpha or beta chains, not paired receptors.

Trimming took 6 bases from V and 4 from J, leaving 12 bases between them. CDR1 MNHEY and CDR2 SVGEGT come from the germline V gene. This CDR3 has 13 residues. This clonotype was observed at least ten times. Its antigen remains unidentified. From the second PCR step, alpha and beta chains were amplified apart. An equimolar mix of two oligonucleotides served as the beta constant-region primer for TRBC1 and TRBC2. TCRdb recomputed calls from the UMI-ligation and nested PCR reads with MiXCR, one row per CDR3 protein. The sample has 100,000 or so distinct CDR3 sequences; 7% are singletons. The sample taken for sequencing was central memory CD4+ T cells from blood. The source of this sequence is a human donor in good health. This sequence joins TRBV6-2 or TRBV6-3 and TRBJ1-1; D is perhaps TRBD1 (5 bases). CDR3 in DNA: TGTGCCAGCAGGTCCGGAGGGGTCACTGAAGCTTTCTTT. It specifies CASRSGGVTEAFF.